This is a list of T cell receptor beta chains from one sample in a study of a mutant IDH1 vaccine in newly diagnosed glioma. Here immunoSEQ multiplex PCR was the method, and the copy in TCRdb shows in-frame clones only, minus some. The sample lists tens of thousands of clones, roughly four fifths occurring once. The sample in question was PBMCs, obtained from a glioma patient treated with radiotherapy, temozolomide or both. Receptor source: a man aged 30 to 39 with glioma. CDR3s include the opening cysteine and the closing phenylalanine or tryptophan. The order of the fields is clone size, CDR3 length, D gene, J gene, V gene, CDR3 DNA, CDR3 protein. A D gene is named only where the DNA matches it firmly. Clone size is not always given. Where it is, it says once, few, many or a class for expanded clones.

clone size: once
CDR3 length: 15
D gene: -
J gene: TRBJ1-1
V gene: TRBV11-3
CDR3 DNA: TGTGCCAGCAGCCCCCGCCCGGACATGAACACTGAAGCTTTCTTT
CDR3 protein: CASSPRPDMNTEAFF

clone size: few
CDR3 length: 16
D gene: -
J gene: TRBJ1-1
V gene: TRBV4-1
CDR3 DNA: TGCGCCAGCAGCCAAGTCAACGGCCCGGAGTACACTGAAGCTTTCTTT
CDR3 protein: CASSQVNGPEYTEAFF

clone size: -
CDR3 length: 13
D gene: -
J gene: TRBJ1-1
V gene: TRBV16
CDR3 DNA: TGTGCCAGCAGCTCTCTAATCGAGACTGAAGCTTTCTTT
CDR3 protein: CASSSLIETEAFF

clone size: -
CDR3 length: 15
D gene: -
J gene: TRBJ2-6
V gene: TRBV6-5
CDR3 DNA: TGTGCCAGCAGCTCACAGAGCTCTGGGGCCAACGTCCTGACTTTC
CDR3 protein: CASSSQSSGANVLTF

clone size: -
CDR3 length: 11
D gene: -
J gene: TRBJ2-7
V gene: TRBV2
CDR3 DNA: TGTGCCAGCAGTGAAGTGTACGAGCAGTACTTC
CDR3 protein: CASSEVYEQYF

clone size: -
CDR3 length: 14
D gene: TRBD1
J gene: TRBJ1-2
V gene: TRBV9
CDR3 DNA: TGTGCCAGCAGCGTAGGGACAGGGAGCTATGGCTACACCTTC
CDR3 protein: CASSVGTGSYGYTF

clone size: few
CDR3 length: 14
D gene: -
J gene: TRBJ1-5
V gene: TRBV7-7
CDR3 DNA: TGTGCCAGCAGCAGCTCGACAGGTGGTCAGCCCCAGCATTTT
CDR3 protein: CASSSSTGGQPQHF

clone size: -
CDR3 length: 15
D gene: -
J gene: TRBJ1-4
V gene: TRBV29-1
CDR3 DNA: TGCAGCGTGGGGCAGCAGGGGACAACTAATGAAAAACTGTTTTTT
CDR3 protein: CSVGQQGTTNEKLFF

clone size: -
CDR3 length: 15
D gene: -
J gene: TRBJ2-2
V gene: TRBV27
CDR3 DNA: TGTGCCAGCAGTTCGTCAGGGGAGATCACCGGGGAGCTGTTTTTT
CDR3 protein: CASSSSGEITGELFF

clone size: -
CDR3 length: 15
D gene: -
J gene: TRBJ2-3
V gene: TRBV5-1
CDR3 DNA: TGCGCCAGCAGCCCGGGACGGGGGTCCACAGATACGCAGTATTTT
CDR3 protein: CASSPGRGSTDTQYF

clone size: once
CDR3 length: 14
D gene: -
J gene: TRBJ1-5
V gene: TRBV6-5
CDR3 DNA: TGTGCCAGCAGTTCGACAGTTATGAAGCAGCCCCAGCATTTT
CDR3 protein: CASSSTVMKQPQHF

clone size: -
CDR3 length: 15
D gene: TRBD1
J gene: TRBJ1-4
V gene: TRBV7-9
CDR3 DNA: TGTGCCAGCGAGGACATAAACAGGGGGCGTGAAAAACTGTTTTTT
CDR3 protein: CASEDINRGREKLFF

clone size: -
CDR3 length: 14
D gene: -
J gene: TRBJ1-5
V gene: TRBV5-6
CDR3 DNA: TGTGCCAGCAGCCTTAGAGCAAGATACCAGCCCCAGCATTTT
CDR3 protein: CASSLRARYQPQHF

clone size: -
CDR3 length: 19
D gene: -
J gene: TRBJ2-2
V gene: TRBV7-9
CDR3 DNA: TGTGCCAGCAGCTTAAAAAATGATCGATCGGAGTCGAACACCGGGGAGCTGTTTTTT
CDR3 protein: CASSLKNDRSESNTGELFF

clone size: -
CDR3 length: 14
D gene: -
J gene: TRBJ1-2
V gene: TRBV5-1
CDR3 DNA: TGCGCCAGCAGCTTGCCGACATACAACTATGGCTACACCTTC
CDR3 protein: CASSLPTYNYGYTF

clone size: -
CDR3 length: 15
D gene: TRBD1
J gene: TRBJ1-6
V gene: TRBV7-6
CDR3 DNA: TGTGCCAGCAGCTTGGCGGACAGGGGGAATTCACCCCTCCACTTT
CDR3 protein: CASSLADRGNSPLHF

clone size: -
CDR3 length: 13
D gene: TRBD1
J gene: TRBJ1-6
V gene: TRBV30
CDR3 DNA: TGTGCCTGGAGCTTATTAGGGGGCTCACCCCTCCACTTT
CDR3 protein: CAWSLLGGSPLHF

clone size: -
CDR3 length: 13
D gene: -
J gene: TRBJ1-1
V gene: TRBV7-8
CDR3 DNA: TGTGCCAGCAGCTTAAGTTACCTGACTGAAGCTTTCTTT
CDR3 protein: CASSLSYLTEAFF

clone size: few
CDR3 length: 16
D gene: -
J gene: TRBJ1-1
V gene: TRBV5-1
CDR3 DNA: TGCGCCAGCAGCGCCCCGGAAGGAGACCCGAACACTGAAGCTTTCTTT
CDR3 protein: CASSAPEGDPNTEAFF

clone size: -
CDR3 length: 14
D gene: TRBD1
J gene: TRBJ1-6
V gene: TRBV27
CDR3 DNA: TGTGCCAGCAGTTGGACAGGGGATAATTCACCCCTCCACTTT
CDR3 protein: CASSWTGDNSPLHF

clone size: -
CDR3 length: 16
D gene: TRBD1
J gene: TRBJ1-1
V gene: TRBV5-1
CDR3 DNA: TGCGCCAGCAGCCCAACCGCGGGACAGGGGAACACTGAAGCTTTCTTT
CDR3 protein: CASSPTAGQGNTEAFF

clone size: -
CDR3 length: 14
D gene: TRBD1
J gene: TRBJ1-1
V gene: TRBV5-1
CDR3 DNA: TGCGCCAGCAGCGAACAGGGGAGGAACACTGAAGCTTTCTTT
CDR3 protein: CASSEQGRNTEAFF

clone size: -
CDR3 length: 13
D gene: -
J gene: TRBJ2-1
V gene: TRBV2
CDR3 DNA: TGTGCCAGCAGTGAGACAGAGTACAATGAGCAGTTCTTC
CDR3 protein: CASSETEYNEQFF

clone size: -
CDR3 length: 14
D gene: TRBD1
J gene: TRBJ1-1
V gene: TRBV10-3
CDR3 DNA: TGTGCCACCCTGAAGGACAGGTCGAACACTGAAGCTTTCTTT
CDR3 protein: CATLKDRSNTEAFF

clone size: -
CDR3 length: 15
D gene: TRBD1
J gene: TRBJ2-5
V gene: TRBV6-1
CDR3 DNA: TGTGCCAGCACCGAAAACCGACAGGGGACGGAGACCCAGTACTTC
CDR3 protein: CASTENRQGTETQYF

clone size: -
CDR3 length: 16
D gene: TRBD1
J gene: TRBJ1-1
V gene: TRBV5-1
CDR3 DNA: TGCGCCAGCAGCCGGACAGGGATCAGGGGAACCACTGAAGCTTTCTTT
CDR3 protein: CASSRTGIRGTTEAFF

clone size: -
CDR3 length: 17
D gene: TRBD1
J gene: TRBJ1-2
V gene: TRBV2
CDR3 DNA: TGTGCCAGCAGTGAAGCGCCATACCGGACAGGGACGAATGGCTACACCTTC
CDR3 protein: CASSEAPYRTGTNGYTF

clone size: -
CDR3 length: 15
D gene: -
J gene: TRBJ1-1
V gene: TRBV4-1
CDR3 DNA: TGCGCCAGCAAACAACCGGCCCGGTCGTCAGGTGAAGCTTTCTTT
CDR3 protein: CASKQPARSSGEAFF

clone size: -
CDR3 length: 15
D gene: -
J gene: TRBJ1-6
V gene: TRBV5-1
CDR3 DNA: TGCGCCAGCAGCTCGGAAGGGGCGTCTAATTCACCCCTCCACTTT
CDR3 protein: CASSSEGASNSPLHF

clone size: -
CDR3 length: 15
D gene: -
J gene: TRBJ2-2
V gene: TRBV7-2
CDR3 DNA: TGTGCCAGCAGGAACCGGGACGGACGCACCGGGGAGCTGTTTTTT
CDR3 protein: CASRNRDGRTGELFF

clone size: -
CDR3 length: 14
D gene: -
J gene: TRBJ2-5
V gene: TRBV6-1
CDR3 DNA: TGTGCCAGCAGTGAAGGCGGCAGGCAAGAGACCCAGTACTTC
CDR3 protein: CASSEGGRQETQYF

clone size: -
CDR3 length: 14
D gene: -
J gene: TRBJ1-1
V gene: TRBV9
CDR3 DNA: TGTGCCAGCAGCCTAGAGTCGCGGAACACTGAAGCTTTCTTT
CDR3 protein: CASSLESRNTEAFF

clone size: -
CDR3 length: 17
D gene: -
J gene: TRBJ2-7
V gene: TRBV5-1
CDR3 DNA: TGCGCCAGCAGCGTTGGCGAGTGGGGGGGCTCCTCCTACGAGCAGTACTTC
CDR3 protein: CASSVGEWGGSSYEQYF

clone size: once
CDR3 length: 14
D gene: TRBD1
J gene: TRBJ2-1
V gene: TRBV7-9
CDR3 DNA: TGTGCCAGCAGCCCGGACAGGGGATACAATGAGCAGTTCTTC
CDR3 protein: CASSPDRGYNEQFF

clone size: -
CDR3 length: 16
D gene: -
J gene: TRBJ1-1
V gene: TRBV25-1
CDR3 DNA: TGTGCCAGCAGTGGTGGCCGGGGGCGCGGAGGCACTGAAGCTTTCTTT
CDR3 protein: CASSGGRGRGGTEAFF

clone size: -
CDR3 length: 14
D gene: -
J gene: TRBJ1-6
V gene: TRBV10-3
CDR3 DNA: TGTGCCATCAGTTACCAGGGGCCCGATTCACCCCTCCACTTT
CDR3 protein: CAISYQGPDSPLHF

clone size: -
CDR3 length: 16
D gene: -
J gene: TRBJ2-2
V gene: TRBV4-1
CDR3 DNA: TGCGCCAGCAGCCAAGTGGGCAGGGGAAACACCGGGGAGCTGTTTTTT
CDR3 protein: CASSQVGRGNTGELFF

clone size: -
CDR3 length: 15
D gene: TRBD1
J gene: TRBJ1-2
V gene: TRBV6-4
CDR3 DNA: TGTGCCAGCAGTGGACAGGGGACGCATAACTATGGCTACACCTTC
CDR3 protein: CASSGQGTHNYGYTF

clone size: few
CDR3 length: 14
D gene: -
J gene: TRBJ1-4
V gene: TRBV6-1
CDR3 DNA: TGTGCCAGCAGACTGACAAGCCTAGGTGAAAAACTGTTTTTT
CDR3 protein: CASRLTSLGEKLFF

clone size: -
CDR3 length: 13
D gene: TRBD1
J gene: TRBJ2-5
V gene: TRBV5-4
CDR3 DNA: TGTGCCAGCAGCCCCGACAGGGAAGAGACCCAGTACTTC
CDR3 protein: CASSPDREETQYF

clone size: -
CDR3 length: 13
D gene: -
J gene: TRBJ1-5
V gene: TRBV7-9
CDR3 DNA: TGTGCCAGCAGCGGGGAGTGGGATCAGCCCCAGCATTTT
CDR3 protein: CASSGEWDQPQHF

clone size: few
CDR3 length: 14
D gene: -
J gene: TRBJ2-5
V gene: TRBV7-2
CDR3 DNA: TGTGCCAGCAGCTTAGACAGGCGCGGGGAGACCCAGTACTTC
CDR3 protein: CASSLDRRGETQYF

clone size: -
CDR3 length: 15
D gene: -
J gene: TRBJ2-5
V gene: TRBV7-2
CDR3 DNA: TGTGCCAGCAGCCAGGAATGGGGGGGCAGGGAGACCCAGTACTTC
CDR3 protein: CASSQEWGGRETQYF

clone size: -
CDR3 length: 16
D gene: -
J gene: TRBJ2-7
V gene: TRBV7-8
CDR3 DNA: TGTGCCAGCAGCTTATCTGCGTATGAAGGATCCTACGAGCAGTACTTC
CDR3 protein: CASSLSAYEGSYEQYF

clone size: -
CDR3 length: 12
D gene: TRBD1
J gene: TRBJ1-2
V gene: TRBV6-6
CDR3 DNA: TGTGCCAGTGGGACAGGGGCTAATGGCTACACCTTC
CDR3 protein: CASGTGANGYTF

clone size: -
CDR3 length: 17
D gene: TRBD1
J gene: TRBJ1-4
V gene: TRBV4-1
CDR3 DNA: TGCGCCAGCAGCCAATCTAACAGGGGGCCAGGGAATGAAAAACTGTTTTTT
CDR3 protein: CASSQSNRGPGNEKLFF

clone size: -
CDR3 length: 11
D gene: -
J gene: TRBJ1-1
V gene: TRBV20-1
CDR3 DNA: TGCAGTGCTAGGTACGGGACTGAAGCTTTCTTT
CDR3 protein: CSARYGTEAFF

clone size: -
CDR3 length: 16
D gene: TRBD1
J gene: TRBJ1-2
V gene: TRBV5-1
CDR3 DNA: TGCGCCAGCAGCGATTTCCGGGACAGGGGGAACTATGGCTACACCTTC
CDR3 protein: CASSDFRDRGNYGYTF

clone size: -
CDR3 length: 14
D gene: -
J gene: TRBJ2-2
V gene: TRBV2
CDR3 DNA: TGTGCCAGCAAGGGGATTGAGGACACCGGGGAGCTGTTTTTT
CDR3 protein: CASKGIEDTGELFF

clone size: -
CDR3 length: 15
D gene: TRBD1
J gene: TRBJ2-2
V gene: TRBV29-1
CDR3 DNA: TGCAGCGCCTATGTGACAGGGAGTGACACCGGGGAGCTGTTTTTT
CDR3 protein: CSAYVTGSDTGELFF

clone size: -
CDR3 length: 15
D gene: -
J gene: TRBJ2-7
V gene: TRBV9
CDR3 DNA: TGTGCCAGCAGCGTAGGGGCCTCCAACTCCTACGAGCAGTACTTC
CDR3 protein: CASSVGASNSYEQYF

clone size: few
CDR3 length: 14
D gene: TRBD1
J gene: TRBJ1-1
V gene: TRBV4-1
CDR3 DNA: TGCGCCAGCAGCCAGACAGGGGCGGTAGTTCAAGCTTTCTTT
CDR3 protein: CASSQTGAVVQAFF

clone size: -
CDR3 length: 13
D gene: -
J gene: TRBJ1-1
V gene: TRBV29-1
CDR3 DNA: TGCAGCGTTGGCGGACACGCTAACACTGAAGCTTTCTTT
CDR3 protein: CSVGGHANTEAFF

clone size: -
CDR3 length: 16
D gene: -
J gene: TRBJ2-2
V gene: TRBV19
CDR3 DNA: TGTGCCAGTAGTATAGAGGGTAACACTTTAGTCGGGGAGCTGTTTTTT
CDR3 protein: CASSIEGNTLVGELFF

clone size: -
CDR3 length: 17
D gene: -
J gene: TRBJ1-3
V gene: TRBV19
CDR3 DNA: TGTGCCAGTAGTAGCAGACTGGATACGAGCTCTGGAAACACCATATATTTT
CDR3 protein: CASSSRLDTSSGNTIYF